The 3 T cell receptor beta chains below come from one sample, sequenced in a study of T-cell memory formation after mild COVID-19. MiXCR, applied by TCRdb to the 5' RACE reads, yields one record per CDR3 protein. Here the sample spans 50,000 to 70,000 distinct CDR3 sequences, 10% to 15% being singletons. The sequencing sample was made of PBMCs or a T cell subset sorted from them (not recorded which). These receptors were taken from a man between 18 and 29 years old who had mild COVID-19 (a few samples of this study predate the infection). Cell type and time point are not known.

This chain connects TRBV10-2 to TRBJ2-3; D is ambiguous. This CDR3 contains 14 residues. V gave up 3 bases and J gave up 2 bases, with 9 bases separating them. CDR1 and CDR2 from the germline V gene are WSHSY and SAAADI. This CDR3 reads CASSDRSITDTQYF. CDR3 in DNA: TGCGCCAGCAGTGACAGGAGTATCACAGATACGCAGTATTTT.

The chain joins TRBV12-2 to TRBJ1-5; the D segment call TRBD1 is taken from the table without a DNA check. TRBV12-2 is a known pseudogene. CDR3 length equals 17 residues. As DNA, the CDR3 is TGTGCAAGTCGCTCCTCAGGGAGTCGGCATAGCAATCAGCCCCAGCATTTT. Protein sequence: CASRSSGSRHSNQPQHF.

The CDR3 DNA is TGCGCCAGCAGCGACGGCGCCGCGAACACCGGGGAGCTGTTTTTT. It is translated as CASSDGAANTGELFF. This chain connects TRBV5-1 to TRBJ2-2; D ambiguous. There are 15 residues in the CDR3. V lost 4 bases and J 0 bases, leaving 10 bases between the germline ends. CDR1 and CDR2 (germline): SGHRS, YFSETQ.